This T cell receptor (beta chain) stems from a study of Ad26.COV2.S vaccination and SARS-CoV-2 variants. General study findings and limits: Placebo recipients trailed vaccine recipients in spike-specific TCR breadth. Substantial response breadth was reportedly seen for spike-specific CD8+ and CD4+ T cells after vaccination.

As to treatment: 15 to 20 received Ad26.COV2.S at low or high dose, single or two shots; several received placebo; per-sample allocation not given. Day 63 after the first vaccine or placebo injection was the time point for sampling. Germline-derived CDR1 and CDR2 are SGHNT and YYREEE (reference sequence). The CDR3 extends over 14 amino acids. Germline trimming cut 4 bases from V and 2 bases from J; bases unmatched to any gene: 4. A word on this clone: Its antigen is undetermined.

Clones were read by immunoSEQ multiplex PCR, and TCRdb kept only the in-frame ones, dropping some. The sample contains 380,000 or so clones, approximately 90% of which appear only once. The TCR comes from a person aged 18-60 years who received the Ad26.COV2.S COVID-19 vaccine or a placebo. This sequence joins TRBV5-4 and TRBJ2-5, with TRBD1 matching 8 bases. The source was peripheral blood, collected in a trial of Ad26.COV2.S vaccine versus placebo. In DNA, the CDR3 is TGTGCCAGCAGCCGGACAGGGAGGCAAGAGACCCAGTACTTC. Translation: CASSRTGRQETQYF.